A selection of T cell receptor beta chains follows, all from one sample in a study of T cell responses to AZD1222 COVID-19 vaccine. This table comes from immunoSEQ multiplex PCR, and its TCRdb copy is limited to in-frame clones, with some not included. The sample contains about 110,000 clones, 90% of which appear only once. The sequences come from peripheral blood, collected 28 days after the second AZD1222 dose. The receptors derive from an adult who received the AZD1222 COVID-19 vaccine. Each CDR3 is given with its conserved first and last residue. Fields, in order: CDR3 protein, CDR3 DNA, V gene, clone size, D gene, J gene. D genes are given only for firm matches. Clone size is shown for a subset of rows, as once, few, many or a class of expanded clone.

cdr3_aa: CASSLSGAGNTEAFF; cdr3_nt: TGTGCCAGCAGTTTATCAGGGGCTGGGAACACTGAAGCTTTCTTT; v_call: TRBV27; clone_size: once; d_call: -; j_call: TRBJ1-1
cdr3_aa: CASKGPGETQYF; cdr3_nt: TGTGCCAGCAAGGGGCCGGGAGAGACCCAGTACTTC; v_call: TRBV7-2; clone_size: -; d_call: -; j_call: TRBJ2-5
cdr3_aa: CASSTGTYGYTF; cdr3_nt: TGTGCCAGTTCGACAGGAACTTATGGCTACACCTTC; v_call: TRBV19; clone_size: -; d_call: -; j_call: TRBJ1-2
cdr3_aa: CASSLASNPSTDTQYF; cdr3_nt: TGCGCCAGCAGCTTGGCCTCCAATCCTAGCACAGATACGCAGTATTTT; v_call: TRBV5-1; clone_size: -; d_call: -; j_call: TRBJ2-3
cdr3_aa: CASSLGGGGNTIYF; cdr3_nt: TGTGCCAGCAGCTTAGGGGGAGGTGGAAACACCATATATTTT; v_call: TRBV7-9; clone_size: large; d_call: -; j_call: TRBJ1-3
cdr3_aa: CASSPGQRDYGYTF; cdr3_nt: TGCGCCAGCAGCCCAGGACAAAGAGACTATGGCTACACCTTC; v_call: TRBV4-1; clone_size: once; d_call: -; j_call: TRBJ1-2
cdr3_aa: CAWSGQGIWEKLFF; cdr3_nt: TGTGCCTGGAGTGGACAGGGTATTTGGGAAAAACTGTTTTTT; v_call: TRBV30; clone_size: -; d_call: TRBD1; j_call: TRBJ1-4
cdr3_aa: CASSPVRLGGAGGHEQFF; cdr3_nt: TGTGCCAGCAGCCCGGTTAGGTTGGGTGGTGCGGGGGGGCATGAGCAGTTCTTC; v_call: TRBV28; clone_size: -; d_call: TRBD2; j_call: TRBJ2-1
cdr3_aa: CASRTTRQANEKLFF; cdr3_nt: TGTGCCAGCCGAACCACGAGACAGGCTAATGAAAAACTGTTTTTT; v_call: TRBV2; clone_size: -; d_call: -; j_call: TRBJ1-4
cdr3_aa: CASSSYPGQGLYEQYF; cdr3_nt: TGTGCCAGCAGTTCTTATCCGGGACAGGGTTTGTACGAGCAGTACTTC; v_call: TRBV6-5; clone_size: once; d_call: TRBD1; j_call: TRBJ2-7